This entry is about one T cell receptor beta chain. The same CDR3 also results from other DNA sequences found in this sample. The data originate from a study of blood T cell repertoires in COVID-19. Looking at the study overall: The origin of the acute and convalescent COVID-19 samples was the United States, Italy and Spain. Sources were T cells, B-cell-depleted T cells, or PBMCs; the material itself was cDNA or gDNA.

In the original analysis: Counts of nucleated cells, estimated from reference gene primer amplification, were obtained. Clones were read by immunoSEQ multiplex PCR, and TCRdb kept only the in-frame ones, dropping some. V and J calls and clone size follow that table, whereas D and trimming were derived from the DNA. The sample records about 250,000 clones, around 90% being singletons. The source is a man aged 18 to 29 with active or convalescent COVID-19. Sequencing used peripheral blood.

Here the CDR3 DNA reads TGTGCCAGCAGTCCCCGAGATCAGCCCCAGCATTTT. This encodes CASSPRDQPQHF. The chain links TRBV6-2 or TRBV6-3 to TRBJ1-5; D is undetermined. Trimming took off 5 bases at V and 5 bases at J, with 7 bases between the two ends. This CDR3 has 12 residues. The germline CDR1 and CDR2 sequences are MNHEY and SVGEGT.